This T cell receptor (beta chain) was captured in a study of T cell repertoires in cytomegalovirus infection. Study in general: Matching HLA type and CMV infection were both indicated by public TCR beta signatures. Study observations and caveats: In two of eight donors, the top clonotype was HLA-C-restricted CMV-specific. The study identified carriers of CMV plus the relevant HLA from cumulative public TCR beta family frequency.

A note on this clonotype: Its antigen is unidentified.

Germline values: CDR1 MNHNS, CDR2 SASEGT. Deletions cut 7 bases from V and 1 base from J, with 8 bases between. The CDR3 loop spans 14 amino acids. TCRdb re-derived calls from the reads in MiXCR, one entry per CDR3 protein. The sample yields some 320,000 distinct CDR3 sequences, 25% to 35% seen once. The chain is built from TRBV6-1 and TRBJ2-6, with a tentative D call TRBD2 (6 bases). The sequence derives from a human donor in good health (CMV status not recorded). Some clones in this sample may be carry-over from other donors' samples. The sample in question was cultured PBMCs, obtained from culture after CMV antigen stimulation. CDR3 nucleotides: TGTGCCAGCAACGCGGGGTCTGGGGCCAACGTCCTGACTTTC. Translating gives CASNAGSGANVLTF.